A selection of T cell receptor beta chains follows, all from one sample in a study of cytomegalovirus exposure and HLA in healthy donors. Repertoires were generated with immunoSEQ multiplex PCR, while TCRdb's copy carries only in-frame clones and drops some. The table has 120,000 or so clones, about 80% seen once. The sample was PBMCs. These receptors all stem from a human donor in good health. The CDR3 runs from the conserved cysteine through the conserved F or W. D genes are given only for firm matches. For some rows the clone size is stated as once, few or many, or as a class when expanded; others skip it.

clone_size: -
v_call: TRBV5-8
d_call: -
j_call: TRBJ2-5
cdr3_aa: CASSFPHSQETQYF
cdr3_nt: TGTGCCAGCAGCTTCCCCCACAGTCAAGAGACCCAGTACTTC

clone_size: -
v_call: TRBV4-1
d_call: TRBD1
j_call: TRBJ2-7
cdr3_aa: CASRARQGRYEQYF
cdr3_nt: TGCGCCAGCAGGGCAAGACAGGGGCGCTACGAGCAGTACTTC

clone_size: -
v_call: TRBV6-5
d_call: TRBD2
j_call: TRBJ2-5
cdr3_aa: CASSRSSGGRETQYF
cdr3_nt: TGTGCCAGCAGTCGGTCCAGCGGGGGTCGGGAGACCCAGTACTTC

clone_size: -
v_call: TRBV5-6
d_call: -
j_call: TRBJ2-3
cdr3_aa: CASSLGQVSTDTQYF
cdr3_nt: TGTGCCAGCAGCTTGGGACAGGTTAGCACAGATACGCAGTATTTT

clone_size: -
v_call: TRBV4-2
d_call: -
j_call: TRBJ2-1
cdr3_aa: CASSQVGRDNEQFF
cdr3_nt: TGTGCCAGCAGCCAAGTGGGCAGGGACAATGAGCAGTTCTTC

clone_size: -
v_call: TRBV9
d_call: -
j_call: TRBJ1-5
cdr3_aa: CASSGQDNQPQHF
cdr3_nt: TGTGCCAGCAGCGGACAGGACAATCAGCCCCAGCATTTT

clone_size: once
v_call: TRBV7-9
d_call: -
j_call: TRBJ2-1
cdr3_aa: CASSLPKQGGGPRNEQFF
cdr3_nt: TGTGCCAGCAGCTTACCAAAACAGGGAGGGGGTCCTCGGAATGAGCAGTTCTTC

clone_size: -
v_call: TRBV7-8
d_call: -
j_call: TRBJ2-3
cdr3_aa: CASSLVGAYGTDTQYF
cdr3_nt: TGTGCCAGCAGCTTAGTAGGGGCGTACGGGACAGATACGCAGTATTTT

clone_size: -
v_call: TRBV4-1
d_call: -
j_call: TRBJ2-6
cdr3_aa: CASSPSPVSGANVLTF
cdr3_nt: TGCGCCAGCAGCCCTAGTCCCGTCTCTGGGGCCAACGTCCTGACTTTC

clone_size: few
v_call: TRBV6-5
d_call: -
j_call: TRBJ1-1
cdr3_aa: CASSPITGLDTEAFF
cdr3_nt: TGTGCCAGCAGTCCCATAACAGGGCTCGACACTGAAGCTTTCTTT

clone_size: few
v_call: TRBV7-9
d_call: -
j_call: TRBJ1-3
cdr3_aa: CASSLGTTKNTIYF
cdr3_nt: TGTGCCAGCAGCCTCGGGACAACGAAAAACACCATATATTTT

clone_size: -
v_call: TRBV9
d_call: TRBD2
j_call: TRBJ2-1
cdr3_aa: CASSPRLAGSSYNEQFF
cdr3_nt: TGTGCCAGCAGCCCTCGACTAGCGGGGAGCTCCTACAATGAGCAGTTCTTC

clone_size: once
v_call: TRBV19
d_call: -
j_call: TRBJ1-2
cdr3_aa: CASKGAFWGYTF
cdr3_nt: TGTGCCAGTAAAGGGGCTTTTTGGGGCTACACCTTC

clone_size: -
v_call: TRBV2
d_call: -
j_call: TRBJ2-1
cdr3_aa: CASAWVGNEQFF
cdr3_nt: TGTGCCAGCGCCTGGGTCGGGAATGAGCAGTTCTTC

clone_size: -
v_call: TRBV19
d_call: TRBD1
j_call: TRBJ1-2
cdr3_aa: CASSEGQTGTPYGYTF
cdr3_nt: TGTGCCAGTAGTGAGGGTCAGACAGGGACCCCCTATGGCTACACCTTC

clone_size: -
v_call: TRBV27
d_call: -
j_call: TRBJ2-7
cdr3_aa: CASSSQGGLYLEQYF
cdr3_nt: TGTGCCAGCAGTTCCCAGGGGGGTCTTTACCTCGAGCAGTACTTC

clone_size: -
v_call: TRBV2
d_call: -
j_call: TRBJ2-7
cdr3_aa: CASSMRLVSYEQYF
cdr3_nt: TGTGCCAGCAGTATGCGACTAGTCTCCTACGAGCAGTACTTC

clone_size: -
v_call: TRBV2
d_call: TRBD1
j_call: TRBJ2-7
cdr3_aa: CASSSGTGTYEQYF
cdr3_nt: TGTGCCAGCAGTTCCGGGACAGGCACCTACGAGCAGTACTTC

clone_size: -
v_call: TRBV11-2
d_call: -
j_call: TRBJ2-2
cdr3_aa: CASSFHGADTGELFF
cdr3_nt: TGTGCCAGCAGCTTTCACGGAGCGGACACCGGGGAGCTGTTTTTT

clone_size: -
v_call: TRBV10-2
d_call: TRBD2
j_call: TRBJ2-7
cdr3_aa: CASNPTSGGLEQYF
cdr3_nt: TGCGCCAGCAACCCGACTAGCGGCGGACTCGAGCAGTACTTC

clone_size: -
v_call: TRBV5-1
d_call: -
j_call: TRBJ2-1
cdr3_aa: CASSIPRGINEQFF
cdr3_nt: TGCGCCAGCAGCATACCCAGGGGAATCAATGAGCAGTTCTTC

clone_size: -
v_call: TRBV4-1
d_call: TRBD1
j_call: TRBJ2-6
cdr3_aa: CASSQTGTGPSGANVLTF
cdr3_nt: TGCGCCAGCAGCCAGACCGGGACAGGGCCCTCTGGGGCCAACGTCCTGACTTTC

clone_size: -
v_call: TRBV28
d_call: TRBD1
j_call: TRBJ1-1
cdr3_aa: CASTEAGTGPEAFF
cdr3_nt: TGTGCCAGCACCGAAGCCGGGACAGGCCCTGAAGCTTTCTTT

clone_size: -
v_call: TRBV7-6
d_call: -
j_call: TRBJ2-7
cdr3_aa: CASSLSSRSYEQYF
cdr3_nt: TGTGCCAGCAGCTTAAGTAGCCGATCCTACGAGCAGTACTTC

clone_size: -
v_call: TRBV4-2
d_call: -
j_call: TRBJ1-1
cdr3_aa: CASSLGQPVLF
cdr3_nt: TGTGCCAGCAGCCTCGGACAGCCGGTTCTCTTT

clone_size: -
v_call: TRBV7-2
d_call: TRBD1
j_call: TRBJ1-5
cdr3_aa: CASRGQFNQPQHF
cdr3_nt: TGTGCCAGCAGGGGACAGTTCAATCAGCCCCAGCATTTT

clone_size: once
v_call: TRBV6-1
d_call: -
j_call: TRBJ2-6
cdr3_aa: CASSEDDFRAGANVLTF
cdr3_nt: TGTGCCAGCAGTGAAGATGATTTCCGGGCTGGGGCCAACGTCCTGACTTTC

clone_size: few
v_call: TRBV19
d_call: -
j_call: TRBJ1-5
cdr3_aa: CASGTGSQPQHF
cdr3_nt: TGTGCCAGTGGTACAGGGTCCCAGCCCCAGCATTTT

clone_size: -
v_call: TRBV5-4
d_call: -
j_call: TRBJ2-1
cdr3_aa: CASHESSYNEQFF
cdr3_nt: TGTGCCAGCCATGAGAGCTCCTACAATGAGCAGTTCTTC

clone_size: -
v_call: TRBV7-9
d_call: TRBD2
j_call: TRBJ2-7
cdr3_aa: CASSKTSGPYYEQYF
cdr3_nt: TGTGCCAGCAGCAAGACTAGCGGGCCTTACTACGAGCAGTACTTC

clone_size: few
v_call: TRBV18
d_call: -
j_call: TRBJ2-6
cdr3_aa: CASSQANRGSGANVLTF
cdr3_nt: TGTGCCAGCTCACAAGCGAATAGGGGCTCTGGGGCCAACGTCCTGACTTTC

clone_size: -
v_call: TRBV6-5
d_call: -
j_call: TRBJ1-6
cdr3_aa: CASRSGQSKALHF
cdr3_nt: TGTGCCAGCAGGTCCGGACAGTCCAAGGCCCTCCACTTC

clone_size: -
v_call: TRBV2
d_call: TRBD1
j_call: TRBJ2-2
cdr3_aa: CASSGQGLQPTGELFF
cdr3_nt: TGTGCCAGCAGTGGACAGGGGTTACAACCAACCGGGGAGCTGTTTTTT

clone_size: -
v_call: TRBV7-6
d_call: -
j_call: TRBJ1-6
cdr3_aa: CASSLGGAGRDSPLHF
cdr3_nt: TGTGCCAGCAGCTTAGGAGGGGCAGGGAGGGATTCACCCCTCCACTTT

clone_size: -
v_call: TRBV27
d_call: -
j_call: TRBJ1-2
cdr3_aa: CASSLTPSRLFYGYTF
cdr3_nt: TGTGCCAGCAGTTTAACCCCCTCCCGACTGTTCTATGGCTACACCTTC

clone_size: -
v_call: TRBV6-5
d_call: -
j_call: TRBJ2-6
cdr3_aa: CASSGASGANVLTF
cdr3_nt: TGTGCCAGCAGTGGAGCCTCTGGGGCCAACGTCCTGACTTTC

clone_size: -
v_call: TRBV6-1
d_call: -
j_call: TRBJ1-2
cdr3_aa: CASSLRVDYGYTF
cdr3_nt: TGTGCCAGCAGTTTGAGGGTTGACTATGGCTACACCTTC

clone_size: -
v_call: TRBV11-3
d_call: -
j_call: TRBJ2-1
cdr3_aa: CASKRSSYNEQFF
cdr3_nt: TGTGCCAGCAAGAGAAGCTCCTACAATGAGCAGTTCTTC

clone_size: few
v_call: TRBV19
d_call: TRBD1
j_call: TRBJ1-5
cdr3_aa: CASSPTGGHQPQHF
cdr3_nt: TGTGCCAGTAGCCCGACAGGGGGTCATCAGCCCCAGCATTTT

clone_size: -
v_call: TRBV5-6
d_call: -
j_call: TRBJ1-6
cdr3_aa: CASSLDIRSPLHF
cdr3_nt: TGTGCCAGCAGCTTGGACATCCGTTCACCCCTCCACTTT

clone_size: -
v_call: TRBV29-1
d_call: TRBD2
j_call: TRBJ2-7
cdr3_aa: CSVGRSGGALSEQYF
cdr3_nt: TGCAGCGTTGGCCGTAGCGGGGGGGCCCTCTCCGAGCAGTACTTC

clone_size: -
v_call: TRBV6-5
d_call: -
j_call: TRBJ1-6
cdr3_aa: CASTEQISYNSPLHF
cdr3_nt: TGTGCCAGCACCGAACAAATCTCCTATAATTCACCCCTCCACTTT

clone_size: -
v_call: TRBV15
d_call: -
j_call: TRBJ1-1
cdr3_aa: CATSDRQGATEAFF
cdr3_nt: TGTGCCACCAGCGACAGACAAGGGGCCACTGAAGCTTTCTTT

clone_size: -
v_call: TRBV11-2
d_call: -
j_call: TRBJ2-7
cdr3_aa: CASSPRLIGNEQYF
cdr3_nt: TGTGCCAGCAGTCCCAGGCTAATAGGCAACGAGCAGTACTTC

clone_size: -
v_call: TRBV5-1
d_call: TRBD2
j_call: TRBJ2-3
cdr3_aa: CASSPARGLGGTDTQYF
cdr3_nt: TGCGCCAGCAGCCCCGCTCGGGGACTAGGGGGAACAGATACGCAGTATTTT

clone_size: once
v_call: TRBV19
d_call: -
j_call: TRBJ2-7
cdr3_aa: CASSPGEGLYEQYF
cdr3_nt: TGTGCCAGTAGCCCAGGGGAGGGACTCTACGAGCAGTACTTC

clone_size: -
v_call: TRBV9
d_call: -
j_call: TRBJ2-7
cdr3_aa: CASSVGNPSRDINSYEQYF
cdr3_nt: TGTGCCAGCAGCGTAGGAAATCCGTCCCGGGACATAAACTCCTACGAGCAGTACTTC

clone_size: few
v_call: TRBV7-3
d_call: TRBD1
j_call: TRBJ1-1
cdr3_aa: CASSRGQGEAFF
cdr3_nt: TGTGCCAGCAGCCGGGGACAGGGGGAAGCTTTCTTT

clone_size: -
v_call: TRBV7-6
d_call: TRBD2
j_call: TRBJ2-3
cdr3_aa: CASSLNSGEADTQYF
cdr3_nt: TGTGCCAGCAGCTTAAACAGCGGGGAGGCAGATACGCAGTATTTT

clone_size: -
v_call: TRBV29-1
d_call: -
j_call: TRBJ1-1
cdr3_aa: CSCWGSNTEAFF
cdr3_nt: TGCAGCTGTTGGGGCTCCAACACTGAAGCTTTCTTT

clone_size: -
v_call: TRBV27
d_call: -
j_call: TRBJ2-1
cdr3_aa: CASSLKPPRIDEQFF
cdr3_nt: TGTGCCAGCAGTTTAAAGCCACCCAGGATCGATGAGCAGTTCTTC

clone_size: -
v_call: TRBV5-1
d_call: -
j_call: TRBJ2-1
cdr3_aa: CASSFLSSYNEQFF
cdr3_nt: TGCGCCAGCAGCTTCTTGAGCTCCTACAATGAGCAGTTCTTC

clone_size: -
v_call: TRBV27
d_call: -
j_call: TRBJ2-3
cdr3_aa: CASSLSMGVGDTQYF
cdr3_nt: TGTGCCAGCAGTTTATCGATGGGAGTTGGCGATACGCAGTATTTT

clone_size: -
v_call: TRBV19
d_call: -
j_call: TRBJ2-7
cdr3_aa: CASRQYVTYEQYF
cdr3_nt: TGTGCCAGTAGACAGTACGTAACCTACGAGCAGTACTTC

clone_size: -
v_call: TRBV4-2
d_call: -
j_call: TRBJ1-6
cdr3_aa: CASSQDPPNRNSPLHF
cdr3_nt: TGTGCCAGCAGCCAAGATCCCCCTAATCGGAATTCACCCCTCCACTTT